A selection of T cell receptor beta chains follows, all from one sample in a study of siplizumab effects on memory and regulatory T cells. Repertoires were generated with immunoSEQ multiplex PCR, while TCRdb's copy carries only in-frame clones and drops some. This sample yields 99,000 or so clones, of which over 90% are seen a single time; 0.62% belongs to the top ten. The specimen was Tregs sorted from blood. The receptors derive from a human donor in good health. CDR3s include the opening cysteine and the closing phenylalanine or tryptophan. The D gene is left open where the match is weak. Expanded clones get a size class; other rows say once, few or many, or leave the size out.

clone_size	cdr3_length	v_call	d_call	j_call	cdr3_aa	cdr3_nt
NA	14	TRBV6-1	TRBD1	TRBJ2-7	CASTRQGSAYEQYF	TGTGCCAGCACTAGACAGGGGTCCGCCTACGAGCAGTACTTC
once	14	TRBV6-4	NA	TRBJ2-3	CASSLIPTSDTQYF	TGTGCCAGCAGCCTGATACCTACTAGCGATACGCAGTATTTT
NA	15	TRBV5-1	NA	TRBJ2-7	CASSLDPTGSYEQYF	TGCGCCAGCAGCTTGGACCCTACAGGGTCCTACGAGCAGTACTTC
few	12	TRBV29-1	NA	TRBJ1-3	CSVGGPGNTIYF	TGCAGCGTTGGCGGCCCTGGAAACACCATATATTTT
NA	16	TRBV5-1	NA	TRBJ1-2	CASSLGTPPGLYGYTF	TGCGCCAGCAGCTTGGGGACACCTCCCGGTCTCTATGGCTACACCTTC
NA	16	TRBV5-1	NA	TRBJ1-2	CASSPVSGLGNYGYTF	TGCGCCAGCAGCCCTGTAAGCGGGCTCGGGAACTATGGCTACACCTTC
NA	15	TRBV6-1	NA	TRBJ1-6	CASNPSRGRNSPLHF	TGTGCCAGCAACCCTAGCCGGGGGCGAAATTCACCCCTCCACTTT
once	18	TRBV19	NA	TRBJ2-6	CASSIAAPLDPGANVLTF	TGTGCCAGTAGTATTGCGGCCCCCCTAGACCCTGGGGCCAACGTCCTGACTTTC
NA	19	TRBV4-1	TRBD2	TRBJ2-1	CASSQALQLAADPHREQFF	TGCGCCAGCAGCCAAGCCTTACAGCTAGCGGCGGATCCTCACAGGGAGCAGTTCTTC
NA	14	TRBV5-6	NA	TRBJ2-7	CASSLAGFTYEQYF	TGTGCCAGCAGCTTGGCGGGATTTACCTACGAGCAGTACTTC
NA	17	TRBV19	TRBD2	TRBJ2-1	CASSIRTSGGGKNEQFF	TGTGCCAGTAGTATACGGACTAGCGGGGGGGGCAAAAATGAGCAGTTCTTC
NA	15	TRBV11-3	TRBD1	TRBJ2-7	CASSQTGLSGYEQYF	TGTGCCAGCAGCCAGACAGGGCTGAGTGGGTACGAGCAGTACTTC
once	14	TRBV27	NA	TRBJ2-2	CASSLVQKTGELFF	TGTGCCAGCAGTTTGGTGCAGAAAACCGGGGAGCTGTTTTTT
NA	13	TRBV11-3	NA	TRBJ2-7	CASSWGTDYEQYF	TGTGCCAGCAGCTGGGGGACTGATTACGAGCAGTACTTC
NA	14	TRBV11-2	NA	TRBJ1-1	CASSLGAGNTEAFF	TGTGCCAGCAGCTTAGGCGCTGGGAACACTGAAGCTTTCTTT
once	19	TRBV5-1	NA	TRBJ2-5	CASSLVLRSGLPDIETQYF	TGCGCCAGCAGCTTGGTGCTTCGTAGTGGGCTACCTGACATAGAGACCCAGTACTTC
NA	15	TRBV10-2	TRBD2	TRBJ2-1	CASSVTSGRDNEQFF	TGCGCCAGCAGTGTCACTAGCGGGAGAGACAATGAGCAGTTCTTC
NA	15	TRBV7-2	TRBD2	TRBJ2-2	CASSSTSGSTGELFF	TGTGCCAGCAGCTCGACTAGCGGTAGCACCGGGGAGCTGTTTTTT
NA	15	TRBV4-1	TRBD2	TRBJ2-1	CASSLGLAGRDEQFF	TGCGCCAGCAGCCTCGGACTAGCGGGAAGGGATGAGCAGTTCTTC
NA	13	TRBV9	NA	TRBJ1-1	CASSVEENTEAFF	TGTGCCAGCAGCGTAGAGGAGAACACTGAAGCTTTCTTT
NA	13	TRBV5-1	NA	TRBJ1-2	CASSSIVGYGYTF	TGCGCCAGCAGCTCGATTGTGGGGTATGGCTACACCTTC
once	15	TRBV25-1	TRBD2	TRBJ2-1	CASSQRGGLYNEQFF	TGTGCCAGCAGCCAGCGGGGGGGCCTCTACAATGAGCAGTTCTTC
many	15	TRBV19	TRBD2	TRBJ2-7	CASRHSGTNSGEQYF	TGTGCCAGTAGACACTCCGGGACTAATTCCGGCGAGCAGTACTTC
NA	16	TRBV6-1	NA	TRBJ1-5	CASSVFGGVSNQPQHF	TGTGCCAGCAGTGTTTTCGGGGGTGTTAGCAATCAGCCCCAGCATTTT
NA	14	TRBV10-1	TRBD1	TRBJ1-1	CASSESATGAEAFF	TGCGCCAGCAGTGAGTCGGCGACAGGGGCTGAAGCTTTCTTT
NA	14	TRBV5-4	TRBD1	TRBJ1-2	CASSLNTGESPYTF	TGTGCCAGCAGCTTGAACACAGGGGAATCCCCCTACACCTTC
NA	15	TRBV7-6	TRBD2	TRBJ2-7	CASSLEAGGVYEQYF	TGTGCCAGCAGCTTAGAGGCGGGGGGGGTCTACGAGCAGTACTTC
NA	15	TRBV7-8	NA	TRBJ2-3	CASSPTSWGWDTQYF	TGTGCCAGCAGCCCGACTAGTTGGGGATGGGATACGCAGTATTTT
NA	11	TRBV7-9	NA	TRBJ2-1	CASLLAQEQFF	TGTGCCAGTCTTCTAGCGCAGGAGCAGTTCTTC
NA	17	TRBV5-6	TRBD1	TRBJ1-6	CASSFRKTTGGNSPLHF	TGTGCCAGCAGCTTCCGAAAAACGACAGGGGGGAATTCACCCCTCCACTTT
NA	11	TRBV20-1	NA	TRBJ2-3	CSASVGDTQYF	TGCAGTGCTAGCGTAGGAGATACGCAGTATTTT
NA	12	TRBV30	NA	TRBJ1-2	CAWSGGGYGYTF	TGTGCCTGGAGTGGGGGTGGCTATGGCTACACCTTC
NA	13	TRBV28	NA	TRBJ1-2	CASSLKGLYGYTF	TGTGCCAGCAGTTTAAAGGGGCTCTATGGCTACACCTTC
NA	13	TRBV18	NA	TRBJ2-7	CASSPPDSYEQYF	TGTGCCAGCTCACCTCCGGACTCCTACGAGCAGTACTTC
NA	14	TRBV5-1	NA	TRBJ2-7	CASSLGGYPYEQYF	TGCGCCAGCAGCCTGGGCGGGTACCCCTACGAGCAGTACTTC
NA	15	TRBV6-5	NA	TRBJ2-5	CASSYSRGVRETQYF	TGTGCCAGCAGTTACTCGAGGGGGGTTCGAGAGACCCAGTACTTC
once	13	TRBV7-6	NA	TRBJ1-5	CASSLDRQQPQHF	TGTGCCAGCAGCTTAGACAGGCAACAGCCCCAGCATTTT
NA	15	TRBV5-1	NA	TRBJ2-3	CASSLVGASTDTQYF	TGCGCCAGCAGCTTGGTTGGTGCTAGCACAGATACGCAGTATTTT
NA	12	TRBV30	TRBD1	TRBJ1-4	CAWMGTDEKLFF	TGTGCCTGGATGGGGACAGATGAAAAACTGTTTTTT
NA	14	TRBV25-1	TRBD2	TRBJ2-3	CASSLAGATDTQYF	TGTGCCAGCAGCTTAGCGGGGGCCACAGATACGCAGTATTTT
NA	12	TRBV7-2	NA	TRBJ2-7	CASSLGRTGQYF	TGTGCCAGCAGCTTAGGGCGAACTGGGCAGTACTTC
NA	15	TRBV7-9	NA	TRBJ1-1	CASRKAIRGNTEAFF	TGTGCCAGCAGGAAAGCGATCCGCGGTAACACTGAAGCTTTCTTT
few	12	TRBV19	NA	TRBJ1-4	CASSILDSKLFF	TGTGCCAGTAGTATCCTGGACAGCAAACTGTTTTTT
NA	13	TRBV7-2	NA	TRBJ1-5	CASSPQGNQPQHF	TGTGCCAGCAGTCCTCAGGGAAATCAGCCCCAGCATTTT
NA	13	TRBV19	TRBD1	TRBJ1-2	CASKTGGHYGYTF	TGTGCCAGTAAGACAGGGGGCCACTATGGCTACACCTTC
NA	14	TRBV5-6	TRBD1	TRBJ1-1	CASSYYNRGGEAFF	TGTGCCAGCAGCTATTACAACAGGGGGGGTGAAGCTTTCTTT